In this sample, the clone carrying this TCR beta chain turned up once. The record originates from a study of blood T cell repertoires in COVID-19. V lost 4 bases and J 4 bases, leaving 16 bases between the germline ends. CDR3 length equals 15 residues. Germline V lookup: CDR1 MNHNY, CDR2 SVGAGI (reference sequence). Methods used by the authors: How many nucleated cells were present was estimated from reference gene primer amplification. Produced via immunoSEQ multiplex PCR; TCRdb's table is partial and in-frame only. V and J calls and clone size are as listed in that table; D and trimming were resolved from the DNA. This sample has about 220,000 clones; approximately 90% occur once, and the top ten carry about 2.3%.

This clonotype was obtained from a woman in her thirties or forties with acute COVID-19. The V gene is TRBV6-6, the J gene TRBJ1-1; D is perhaps TRBD1 (6 bases). Sample: PBMCs or T cells enriched from blood (not recorded which). The CDR3 DNA is TGTGCCAGCAGTTCCGAGTTTTCAGGGGCCACTGAAGCTTTCTTT. Residues: CASSSEFSGATEAFF.